Shown below are 22 T cell receptor beta chains from a single sample sequenced in a study of a mutant IDH1 vaccine in newly diagnosed glioma. These receptors lack a known antigen. Time point given: week 11, during vaccination. Vaccine doses each comprised 300 ug of mutant IDH1 20-mer peptide, with topical imiquimod. Generated by immunoSEQ multiplex PCR, the TCRdb table keeps only in-frame clones and is missing some. The sample has roughly 120,000 clones, under 90% seen once. The specimen was PBMCs, collected from a glioma patient whose treatment included an IDH1 peptide vaccine. Source of these receptors: a woman aged 45-60 years with glioma.

The gene calls are TRBV6-6 and TRBJ1-4; D is perhaps TRBD1 (5 bases). Germline V gene lookup returns CDR1 MNHNY and CDR2 SVGAGI (reference sequence). This CDR3 is built from 14 residues. Trimming cost V 7 bases and J 10 bases, with 19 bases left between them. The CDR3 is CASTETGRQGKLFF. The CDR3 coding sequence is TGTGCCAGCACCGAAACCGGGCGGCAGGGAAAACTGTTTTTT.

V and J are TRBV10-3 and TRBJ1-2; D is ambiguous. Germline V gene data show CDR1 as ENHRY and CDR2 as SYGVKD. With 2 bases removed from V and 5 bases from J, the gap between germline ends came to 9 bases. This CDR3 is 13 amino acids long. CDR3 coding DNA: TGTGCCATCAGTGAGCGGGATTCATATGGCTACACCTTC. It encodes CAISERDSYGYTF.

This clone was seen only once. This chain links TRBV19 with TRBJ1-3; D might be TRBD1 (6 bases). Germline V lookup: CDR1 LNHDA, CDR2 SQIVND (reference sequence). This CDR3 spans 15 amino acids. The germline V and J ends were trimmed by 5 bases and 4 bases, with 15 bases remaining between them. The CDR3: CASSYRDIDGNTIYF. DNA for the CDR3: TGTGCCAGTAGTTACCGGGACATCGACGGAAACACCATATATTTT.

The V gene is TRBV5-6, the J gene TRBJ1-6, with D unresolved. Germline V lookup: CDR1 SGHDT, CDR2 YYEEEE. Trimming cost V 2 bases and J 2 bases, with 8 bases left between them. The CDR3 covers 15 residues. The CDR3 DNA reads as TGTGCCAGCAGCTTCGGAGGTACCTATAATTCACCCCTCCACTTT. Protein product: CASSFGGTYNSPLHF.

The chain carries TRBV10-2 and TRBJ1-1; tentatively, D is TRBD1 (6 bases). The V end was cut by 0 bases, the J end by 4 bases, with 9 bases between. This CDR3 has 14 residues. Germline V lookup: CDR1 WSHSY, CDR2 SAAADI. In DNA form, the CDR3 reads TGCGCCAGCAGTGAGTCAGGGGGAGGCACTGAAGCTTTCTTT. It encodes CASSESGGGTEAFF.

This sequence joins TRBV19 and TRBJ2-7; 7 bases are shared with TRBD2. In germline, CDR1 is LNHDA, CDR2 SQIVND (reference sequence). The CDR3 loop spans 14 amino acids. V gave up 3 bases and J gave up 5 bases; unmatched junction bases: 7. The CDR3 loop is CASSIMGEGHEQYF. The CDR3 nucleotides read TGTGCCAGTAGTATCATGGGGGAGGGCCACGAGCAGTACTTC.

The rearrangement uses TRBV30 and TRBJ1-1; D is uncertain. V lost 2 bases and J 0 bases, leaving 13 bases between the germline ends. This CDR3 has 15 residues. Germline V gene data show CDR1 as GTSNPN and CDR2 as SVGIG (reference sequence). The CDR3, as DNA: TGTGCCTGGAGTTACACGGTTGGACTGAACACTGAAGCTTTCTTT. This codes for CAWSYTVGLNTEAFF.

The chain has TRBV28 and TRBJ2-5; TRBD1 matches at 7 bases. The V segment lost 3 bases and the J segment 6 bases; nucleotides outside the gene matches: 16. CDR1 and CDR2 (germline): MDHEN, SYDVKM. The length of the CDR3 is 17 residues. The CDR3 bases are TGTGCCAGCAGTTTCAACTACAGGGGCAGAGCTGGGAAGACCCAGTACTTC. This gives the protein CASSFNYRGRAGKTQYF.

The chain joins TRBV19 to TRBJ2-1; the D is unclear. CDR3 length equals 13 residues. The V end was cut by 2 bases, the J end by 5 bases, with 7 bases between. The germline V gene encodes CDR1 LNHDA and CDR2 SQIVND (reference sequence). CDR3 protein: CASSILVDNEQFF. In nucleotides, the CDR3 is TGTGCCAGTAGTATACTGGTGGACAATGAGCAGTTCTTC.

V is TRBV28 and J is TRBJ1-5; no clear D. V lost 2 bases to trimming and J lost 5 bases, with 7 bases between them. Germline V gene sequence: CDR1 MDHEN, CDR2 SYDVKM. There are 13 residues in the CDR3. The chain's CDR3 is CASSLGMDQPQHF. Written as DNA, the CDR3 is TGTGCCAGCAGTTTAGGGATGGATCAGCCCCAGCATTTT.

The chain employs TRBV4-1 and TRBJ2-3; 11 bases fit TRBD2. This CDR3 region has 16 residues. The germline V gene has CDR1 MGHRA and CDR2 YSYEKL. With 4 bases clipped from V and 3 bases from J, the junction kept 6 bases outside the gene matches. The CDR3 nucleotides read TGCGCCAGCAGCCGTCCACTAGCGGGAGAGACAGATACGCAGTATTTT. This gives the protein CASSRPLAGETDTQYF.

CDR3 protein: CASSASQSSYNEQFF. The CDR3 nucleotides are TGTGCCAGCAGCGCCTCCCAGAGCTCCTACAATGAGCAGTTCTTC. The chain is built from TRBV9 and TRBJ2-1, with D hard to call. The V end lost 3 bases, the J end lost 0 bases, and 10 bases lay between the germline ends. CDR1 is SGDLS and CDR2 is YYNGEE in the germline V gene. The CDR3 runs to 15 residues.

A remark on this clone: An end of the junction does not agree with germline; a read error may underlie this. The J gene is TRBJ2-7, the V gene TRBV30, with D perhaps matching TRBD1 or TRBD2 (6 bases each). The CDR3 has 13 residues. Looked up from germline, CDR1 is GTSNPN and CDR2 is SVGIG (reference sequence). The CDR3, as DNA: TGTGCCTGGAGTGGGGCCCGGGATGGGGGGCAGGACTTC. Translating it yields CAWSGARDGGQDF.

V usage is TRBV28 and J usage is TRBJ1-5; D uncertain. Germline V CDR1 and CDR2: MDHEN, SYDVKM. The V gene lost 4 bases and the J gene lost 1 base, with 8 bases spanning the gap. This CDR3 spans 14 amino acids. CDR3 bases: TGTGCCAGCAGTTCCCTAATGAGCAATCAGCCCCAGCATTTT. Its protein product is CASSSLMSNQPQHF.

This clone was counted once. The rearrangement joins TRBV7-6 to TRBJ2-1; 7 nucleotides align to TRBD2. The germline gives CDR1 SGHVS, CDR2 FNYEAQ. V lost 4 bases and J lost 14; bases outside the gene matches: 26. There are 18 residues in the CDR3. The CDR3 loop reads CASSSYNPLAGAGGAEFF. CDR3 bases: TGTGCCAGCAGCTCTTATAACCCGCTCGCGGGAGCTGGCGGAGCAGAGTTCTTC.

The gene calls are TRBV6-4 and TRBJ2-6, with unresolved D. This CDR3 has 14 amino acids. The germline gives CDR1 MRHNA, CDR2 SNTAGT. Trimming removed 5 bases at V and 0 bases at J, with 5 bases between. CDR3 region: CASSKGSGANVLTF. The CDR3 coding sequence is TGTGCCAGCAGTAAGGGCTCTGGGGCCAACGTCCTGACTTTC.

This clone was found a few times. This rearrangement joins TRBV6-1 to TRBJ2-7; the D gene is possibly TRBD1 (6 bases). The ends were cut back, 3 bases at V and 0 bases at J, with 12 bases in the middle. CDR3 length: 15 residues. Germline V gene lookup returns CDR1 MNHNS and CDR2 SASEGT. The DNA of the CDR3 is TGTGCCAGCAGTGAGGACCTGACAGGCTCCTACGAGCAGTACTTC. Protein sequence: CASSEDLTGSYEQYF.

This chain links TRBV7-9 with TRBJ1-6; D uncertain. Trimming took 1 base from V and 8 from J, leaving 9 bases between them. Per the germline V gene, CDR1 is SEHNR and CDR2 is FQNEAQ (reference sequence). The CDR3 consists of 14 residues. Written as DNA, the CDR3 is TGTGCCAGCAGCTTAGTTGGCAGTTATTCACCCCTCCACTTT. It is translated as CASSLVGSYSPLHF. The full variable domain, its missing parts supplied by reference TRBV7-9 and TRBJ1-6, is DTGVSQNPRHKITKRGQNVTFRCDPISEHNRLYWYRQTLGQGPEFLTYFQNEAQLEKSRLLSDRFSAERPKGSFSTLEIQRTEQGDSAMYLCASSLVGSYSPLHFGNGTRLTVT.

The chain joins TRBV28 to TRBJ2-7, with 10 bases matching TRBD1. The germline V gene encodes CDR1 MDHEN and CDR2 SYDVKM. The CDR3 runs 13 residues. V was clipped by 10 bases and J by 2 bases; unmatched bases: 5. The CDR3 is CATGTGETYEQYF. CDR3 in DNA: TGTGCCACTGGGACAGGGGAAACCTACGAGCAGTACTTC.

The J gene is TRBJ2-5, the V gene TRBV10-3, with 9 positions matching TRBD1. This CDR3 spans 13 amino acids. CDR1 and CDR2 (germline): ENHRY, SYGVKD. V shed 11 bases, J shed 4 bases, and the junction held 8 bases outside the gene matches. The CDR3: CAAQQGAGETQYF. The CDR3 DNA reads TGTGCCGCCCAACAGGGGGCGGGAGAGACCCAGTACTTC.

On this clone: An end of the junction does not agree with germline; a read error may underlie this. The chain couples TRBV7-2 to TRBJ1-3; D is possibly TRBD1 (5 bases). Germline V gene sequence: CDR1 SGHTA, CDR2 FQGNSA. The CDR3 is 14 amino acids. CDR3 amino acids: CASSLAGVRNTIYF. CDR3 in DNA: TGTGCCAGCAGCCTAGCGGGGGTTAGAAACACCATATATTTT.

This sequence joins TRBV6-6 and TRBJ2-1; 10 positions match TRBD2. Trimming took 6 bases from V and 9 from J; bases not matched to a gene: 8. CDR3 size: 14 residues. Germline V CDR1 and CDR2: MNHNY, SVGAGI (reference sequence). The DNA of the CDR3 is TGTGCCAGCAGCCTAGCGGGAGAGTTTGGTGAGCAGTTCTTC. Amino acid sequence: CASSLAGEFGEQFF.